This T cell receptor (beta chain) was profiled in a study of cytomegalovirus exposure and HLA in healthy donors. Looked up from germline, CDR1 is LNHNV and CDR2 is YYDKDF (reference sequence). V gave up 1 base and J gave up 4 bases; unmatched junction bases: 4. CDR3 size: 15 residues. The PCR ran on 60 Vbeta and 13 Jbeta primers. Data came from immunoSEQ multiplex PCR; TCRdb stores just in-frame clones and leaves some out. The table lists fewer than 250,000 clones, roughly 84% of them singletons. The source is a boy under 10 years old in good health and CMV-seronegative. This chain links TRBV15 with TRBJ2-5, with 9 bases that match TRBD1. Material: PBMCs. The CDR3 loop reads CATSRARQGGETQYF. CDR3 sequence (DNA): TGTGCCACCAGCAGAGCTAGACAGGGGGGAGAGACCCAGTACTTC.